The clone carrying this T cell receptor beta chain appeared a few times. The antigen is not known. The entry originates in a study of CD8 T cells in ankylosing spondylitis. The authors made TCR beta libraries by quantitative 5'-RACE with molecular barcodes. One entry per CDR3 protein results from TCRdb running MiXCR on the 5' RACE reads. The sample gives approximately 150,000 distinct CDR3 sequences, about 15% of which show up once; 30% to 35% is in the top ten. Study results and limitations: Reports of some motif variants in reactive arthritis synovial fluid and blood predate this one. Reportedly, disease-linked clones are significantly enriched in ankylosing spondylitis patients' matched synovial fluid. Within peripheral blood, clones linked to disease were CD8+ and relatively rare. It appeared that ankylosing spondylitis blood was characterized by a TCR beta motif of roughly 8 highly homologous variants.

The sample consisted of blood, either unsorted or a sorted T cell fraction (not recorded which). The receptor comes from a male donor with ankylosing spondylitis.

As DNA, the CDR3 is TGTGCCAGCAGCGTAGATGAGGGGGTTAGTAATGAGCAGTTCTTC. Amino acids: CASSVDEGVSNEQFF. J is TRBJ2-1 and V is TRBV9; a possible D gene is TRBD1 (6 bases). The CDR3 contains 15 residues. Trimming shortened V by 0 bases and J by 7 bases, and 14 bases separated the two germline ends. From germline, CDR1 is SGDLS and CDR2 YYNGEE. Full variable domain (outside the CDR3, taken from reference TRBV9 and TRBJ2-1): DSGVTQTPKHLITATGQRVTLRCSPRSGDLSVYWYQQSLDQGLQFLIQYYNGEERAKGNILERFSAQQFPDLHSELNLSSLELGDSALYFCASSVDEGVSNEQFFGPGTRLTVL.